One TCR beta chain is described in this entry. This entry belongs to a study of control samples from healthy donors and cancer patients. Repertoires were generated with immunoSEQ multiplex PCR, while TCRdb's copy carries only in-frame clones and drops some. The table lists tens of thousands of clones, 85% to 90% of them singletons. This CDR3 contains 13 residues. The germline V gene has CDR1 LNHDA and CDR2 SQIVND (reference sequence). V was pared by 10 bases and J by 0 bases, with 10 bases between. The chain uses TRBV19 and TRBJ2-1; the D is unclear. The specimen was PBMCs. The sequence was collected from a man in his sixties with head and neck cancer. CDR3 sequence reads: CATMTSSYNEQFF. CDR3 nucleotide sequence: TGTGCCACCATGACGAGCTCCTACAATGAGCAGTTCTTC.